The clone carrying this TCR beta chain was seen a single time. As yet, its antigen is unknown. Sequencing was performed with immunoSEQ multiplex PCR; in TCRdb, only in-frame clones are kept and a portion is missing. Among about half a million clones listed, 70% to 90% were seen once. Treatment denoted: around 19 received Ad26.COV2.S at low or high dose, single or two shots; about 5 received placebo; per-sample allocation not given. It was on day 63 after the first vaccine or placebo injection that samples were taken. An Ad26 vector was used to express Wuhan-strain SARS-CoV-2 spike as the vaccine. This sample was taken from a study of Ad26.COV2.S vaccination and SARS-CoV-2 variants. Overall study context: By the intramuscular route, Ad26.COV2.S was given once, or twice 56 days apart.

CDR1 SGHNT and CDR2 YYREEE come from the germline V gene (reference sequence). This CDR3 spans 17 amino acids. V was pared by 4 bases and J by 3 bases, with 9 bases of the junction left unmatched. Study-wide findings and caveats: Greater spike-specific TCR breadth was seen in vaccine recipients than in placebo recipients.

This TCR was recovered from a person aged 18-65 years who received the Ad26.COV2.S COVID-19 vaccine or a placebo. The source material was peripheral blood, sampled in a trial of Ad26.COV2.S vaccine versus placebo. J is TRBJ2-5 and V is TRBV5-4, with 13 bases fitting TRBD2. Written as DNA, the CDR3 is TGTGCCAGCAGCCTCTATCAGACTAGCGGGGGGAAAGAGACCCAGTACTTC. This sequence encodes CASSLYQTSGGKETQYF. Full variable domain (missing parts from reference TRBV5-4 and TRBJ2-5): ETGVTQSPTHLIKTRGQQVTLRCSSQSGHNTVSWYQQALGQGPQFIFQYYREEENGRGNFPPRFSGLQFPNYSSELNVNALELDDSALYLCASSLYQTSGGKETQYFGPGTRLLVL.